Below are 12 T cell receptor beta chains sequenced from a single sample in a study of human T cells and chemical hapten exposure. TCRdb reanalysed the RACE reads using MiXCR and keeps one entry per CDR3 protein. The sample records some 180,000 distinct CDR3 sequences, 20% to 25% being singletons. Time point in this sample: patch test 1, 2 weeks after DPC sensitization. Treatment meaning: therapeutic diphenylcyclopropenone sensitization with weekly scalp DPC. The sample in question was whole blood, obtained in connection with sensitization to the hapten diphenylcyclopropenone (DPC). These receptors all come from a woman between 45 and 65 years old with alopecia areata. Some clones in this sample may be carry-over from other donors' samples.

The chain uses TRBV10-3 and TRBJ1-1; 8 bases fit TRBD1. V lost 7 bases, J lost 3 bases, and 7 bases stayed unmatched. The CDR3 loop spans 14 amino acids. Germline CDR1 and CDR2: ENHRY and SYGVKD. The CDR3 DNA reads as TGTGCCATCACCACGACAGGGGACCACACTGAAGCTTTCTTT. It translates to CAITTTGDHTEAFF.

The table lists this clonotype with a few counts. The chain couples TRBV4-1 to TRBJ1-4; D call uncertain. In germline, CDR1 is MGHRA, CDR2 YSYEKL. The V and J ends lost 1 base and 6 bases respectively, with 15 bases between them. The CDR3 totals 16 residues. CDR3 nucleotides: TGCGCCAGCAGCCAAGTAGGAGGCCTCAAAGATGAAAAACTGTTTTTT. Its protein product is CASSQVGGLKDEKLFF.

Many counts were recorded for this clonotype. The chain combines TRBV7-2 with TRBJ1-1; the D gene is possibly TRBD1 (5 bases). The ends were cut back, 6 bases at V and 4 bases at J, with 15 bases in the middle. This CDR3 spans 14 amino acids. In germline, CDR1 is SGHTA, CDR2 FQGNSA. The CDR3 region is CASSLYGGGTEAFF. DNA of the CDR3: TGTGCCAGCAGTTTATACGGGGGAGGCACTGAAGCTTTCTTT. Looking up the rest from reference TRBV7-2 and TRBJ1-1 gives the full variable domain: GAGVSQSPSNKVTEKGKDVELRCDPISGHTALYWYRQSLGQGLEFLIYFQGNSAPDKSGLPSDRFSAERTGGSVSTLTIQRTQQEDSAVYLCASSLYGGGTEAFFGQGTRLTVV.

This clonotype was counted ten times or more. V gene TRBV6-1 combines with J gene TRBJ1-2; D unclear. Germline CDR1 MNHNS, CDR2 SASEGT. This CDR3 has 13 amino acids. Trimming left V 2 bases short and J 2 bases short, with 6 bases between. CDR3 nucleotide sequence: TGTGCCAGCAGTGAATTGGTCAACTATGGCTACACCTTC. Translating it yields CASSELVNYGYTF.

V is TRBV29-1 and J is TRBJ2-3, with a weak D call TRBD1 (6 bases). Germline V gene data show CDR1 as SQVTM and CDR2 as ANQGSEA. The ends were cut back, 5 bases at V and 0 bases at J, with 15 bases in the middle. The CDR3 is 15 amino acids. As DNA, the CDR3 is TGCAGCGTTAATCCGACAGGCACTAGCACAGATACGCAGTATTTT. Translating gives CSVNPTGTSTDTQYF.

This clonotype was detected only a few times. This chain uses TRBV20-1 with TRBJ2-2; D uncertain. The CDR3 is made up of 14 amino acids. V shed 3 bases and J shed 0 bases, with 8 bases lying between them. Per the germline V gene, CDR1 is DFQATT and CDR2 is SNEGSKA (reference sequence). The CDR3 DNA sequence: TGCAGTGCTAGGAGAGTAGCGAACACCGGGGAGCTGTTTTTT. As protein: CSARRVANTGELFF.

The rearrangement uses TRBV3-1 and TRBJ2-5; possible D gene TRBD2, 6 bases. Between the trimmed V and J ends, which lost 2 bases and 3 bases, there was a span of 19 bases. CDR1 and CDR2 from the germline V gene are LGHDT and YNNKEL (reference sequence). The CDR3 is made up of 17 amino acids. The CDR3 region is CASSQTWGLATKETQYF. The CDR3 nucleotides read TGTGCCAGCAGCCAAACCTGGGGACTGGCGACGAAAGAGACCCAGTACTTC.

This rearrangement joins TRBV15 to TRBJ2-5; D unclear. The CDR3 runs 13 residues. Trimming removed 0 bases at V and 4 bases at J, with 6 bases between. The V gene's germline CDR1 is LNHNV and CDR2 YYDKDF (reference sequence). The CDR3 DNA reads TGTGCCACCAGCAGAGATGTCTCAGAGACCCAGTACTTC. This sequence encodes CATSRDVSETQYF.

In this sample, this clonotype turned up a few times. This chain connects TRBV15 to TRBJ1-5; 7 bases match TRBD1. Germline trimming cut 4 bases from V and 6 bases from J; bases unmatched to any gene: 6. The CDR3 sequence is 14 residues long. From germline, CDR1 is LNHNV and CDR2 YYDKDF (reference sequence). The CDR3 spells CATSIRQGAQPQHF. CDR3 DNA: TGTGCCACCAGCATTCGACAGGGAGCTCAGCCCCAGCATTTT.

This clonotype was counted a few times. J is TRBJ2-7 and V is TRBV24-1; 7 bases map to TRBD2. V lost 3 bases to trimming and J lost 7 bases; unmatched junction nucleotides: 8. CDR3 length: 14 residues. In germline, CDR1 is KGHDR, CDR2 SFDVKD. The CDR3 sequence is CATSDGTAGGEQYF. For the CDR3, the DNA is TGTGCCACCAGTGATGGGACTGCCGGGGGGGAGCAGTACTTC.

The CDR3 region is CAIQPGTSGSATGELFF. The CDR3 DNA follows: TGTGCCATCCAACCCGGGACTAGCGGGAGCGCCACCGGGGAGCTGTTTTTT. The chain has TRBV10-3 and TRBJ2-2; 14 nucleotides agree with TRBD2. CDR3 length: 17 residues. The germline V gene has CDR1 ENHRY and CDR2 SYGVKD. V lost 8 bases to trimming and J lost 4 bases; unmatched junction nucleotides: 9.

This chain connects TRBV5-4 to TRBJ2-7, with 9 bases lining up with TRBD1. Germline CDR1 reads SGHNT; CDR2 reads YYREEE (reference sequence). The J segment lost 4 bases and the V segment lost 3 bases, leaving 11 bases of the junction unmatched. CDR3 length: 16 residues. Written as DNA, the CDR3 is TGTGCCAGCAGCTCTGCATCCGGGACAGGGAGTTACGAGCAGTACTTC. It specifies CASSSASGTGSYEQYF. Full variable domain (rest looked up from reference TRBV5-4 and TRBJ2-7): ETGVTQSPTHLIKTRGQQVTLRCSSQSGHNTVSWYQQALGQGPQFIFQYYREEENGRGNFPPRFSGLQFPNYSSELNVNALELDDSALYLCASSSASGTGSYEQYFGPGTRLTVT.